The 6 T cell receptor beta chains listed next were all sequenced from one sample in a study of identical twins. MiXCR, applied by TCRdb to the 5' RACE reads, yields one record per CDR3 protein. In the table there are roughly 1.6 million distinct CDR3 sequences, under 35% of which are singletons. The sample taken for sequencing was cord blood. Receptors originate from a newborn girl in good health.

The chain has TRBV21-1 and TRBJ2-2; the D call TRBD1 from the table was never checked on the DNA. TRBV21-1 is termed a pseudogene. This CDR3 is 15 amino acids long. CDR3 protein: CASSPLSTGPGELFF. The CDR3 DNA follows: TGTGCCAGCAGCCCTCTATCGACAGGGCCCGGGGAGCTGTTTTTT.

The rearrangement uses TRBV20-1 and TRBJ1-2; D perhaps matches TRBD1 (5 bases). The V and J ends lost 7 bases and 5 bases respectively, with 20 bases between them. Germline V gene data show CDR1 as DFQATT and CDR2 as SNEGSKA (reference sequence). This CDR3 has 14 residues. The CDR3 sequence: CSVKTVPGRYGYTF. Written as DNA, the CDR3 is TGCAGTGTGAAGACAGTACCAGGGCGGTATGGCTACACCTTC.

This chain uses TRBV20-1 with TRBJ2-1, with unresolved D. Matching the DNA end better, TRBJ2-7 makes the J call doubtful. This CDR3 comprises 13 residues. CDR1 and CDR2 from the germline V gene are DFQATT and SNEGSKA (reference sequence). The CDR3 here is CSARRVNYNEQYF. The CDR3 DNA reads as TGCAGTGCTAGACGGGTGAACTACAATGAGCAGTACTTC.

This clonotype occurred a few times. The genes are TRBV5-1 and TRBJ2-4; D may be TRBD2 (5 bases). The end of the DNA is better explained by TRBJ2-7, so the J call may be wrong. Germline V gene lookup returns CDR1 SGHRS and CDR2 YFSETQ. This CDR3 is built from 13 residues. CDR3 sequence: CASSVRGGGEQYF. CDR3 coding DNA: TGCGCCAGCAGCGTCAGAGGAGGAGGCGAGCAGTACTTC.

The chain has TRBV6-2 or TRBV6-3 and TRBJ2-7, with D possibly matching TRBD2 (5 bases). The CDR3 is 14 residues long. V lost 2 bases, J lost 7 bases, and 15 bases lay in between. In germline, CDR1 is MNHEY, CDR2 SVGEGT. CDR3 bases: TGTGCCAGCAGTTACAGACTAACGGGTGGAGAGCAGTACTTC. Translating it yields CASSYRLTGGEQYF.

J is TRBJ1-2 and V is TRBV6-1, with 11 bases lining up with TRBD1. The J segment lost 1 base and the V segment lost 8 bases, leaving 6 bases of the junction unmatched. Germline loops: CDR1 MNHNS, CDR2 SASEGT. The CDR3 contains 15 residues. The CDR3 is CASWRTGGSNYGYTF. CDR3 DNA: TGTGCCAGCTGGCGGACAGGGGGCAGTAACTATGGCTACACCTTC.